This entry lists 2 T cell receptor beta chains sequenced from one sample in a study of shared clonotypes between healthy human individuals (dated by TCRdb to about 2020). Libraries were built with the immunoSEQ multiplex PCR assay. TCRdb provides this immuneACCESS table in a form limited to in-frame rearrangements. Some clones are lacking; in checked studies, under half of them reflect an unresolved V gene, and why the rest are absent is not known. Across this sample there are about 1 million clones, with about 70% seen only once. Roughly 1.5% of the sample is held by the ten biggest clonotypes. The specimen sequenced was memory CD4+ T cells sorted from blood. The cell subset or site label here, explained by the study, means: CD45RA-negative fraction. These receptors were taken from a young man in good health.

This clone showed up just once. This sequence joins TRBV18 and TRBJ2-5; tentatively, D is TRBD2 (6 bases). V was pared by 0 bases and J by 9 bases, with 20 bases between. Germline V CDR1 and CDR2: KGHSH, LQKENI. This CDR3 is 16 amino acids long. The CDR3 is CASSPPGGKLVDAQYF. The CDR3 region has the DNA TGTGCCAGCTCACCACCAGGAGGGAAATTAGTAGACGCCCAGTACTTC.

The chain links TRBV7-2 to TRBJ1-6; D remains ambiguous. Germline CDR1 and CDR2: SGHTA and FQGNSA. This CDR3 contains 13 residues. Trimming left V 5 bases short and J 3 bases short, with 5 bases between. CDR3 sequence reads: CASSVDYNSPLHF. In DNA form, the CDR3 reads TGTGCCAGCAGCGTAGACTATAATTCACCCCTCCACTTT.